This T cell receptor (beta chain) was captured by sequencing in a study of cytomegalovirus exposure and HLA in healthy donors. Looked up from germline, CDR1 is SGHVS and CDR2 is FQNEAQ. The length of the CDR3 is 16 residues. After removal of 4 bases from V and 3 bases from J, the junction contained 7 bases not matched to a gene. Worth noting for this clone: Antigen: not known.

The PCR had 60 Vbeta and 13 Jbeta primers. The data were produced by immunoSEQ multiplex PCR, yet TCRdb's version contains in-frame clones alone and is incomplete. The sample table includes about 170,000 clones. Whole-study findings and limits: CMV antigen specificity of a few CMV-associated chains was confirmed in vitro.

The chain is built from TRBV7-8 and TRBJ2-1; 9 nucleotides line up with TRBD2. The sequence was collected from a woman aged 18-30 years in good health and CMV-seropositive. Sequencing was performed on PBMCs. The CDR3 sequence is CASSSESGRLYNEQFF. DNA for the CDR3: TGTGCCAGCAGCTCCGAGAGCGGGAGGCTCTACAATGAGCAGTTCTTC.